This is a list of T cell receptor beta chains from one sample in a study of identical twins. TCRdb processed the 5' RACE reads anew with MiXCR; each CDR3 protein has one entry. The data contain approximately 680,000 distinct CDR3 sequences, 7.1% of them singletons. This same sample was also part of a study on yellow fever vaccine responses in identical twins.

The sample was PBMCs. The receptors were sampled from a young woman in good health. Each CDR3 is given with its conserved first and last residue. The D gene is left open where the match is weak. Rows give clone size only sometimes, using once, few, many, or a class for an expanded clone.

TRBV24-1	-	TRBJ2-5	many	CATSEAAAGTQYF	TGTGCCACCAGTGAGGCCGCCGCGGGGACCCAGTACTTC
TRBV12-3/TRBV12-4	-	TRBJ2-7	few	CASSFRPGSEQYF	TGTGCCAGCAGTTTCCGCCCCGGTTCCGAGCAGTACTTC
TRBV4-2	-	TRBJ1-1	few	CASNPGAYTEAFF	TGTGCCAGCAACCCAGGGGCGTACACTGAAGCTTTCTTT
TRBV20-1	TRBD1	TRBJ1-4	many	CSARSDRGSEKLFF	TGCAGTGCTAGATCGGACAGGGGAAGCGAAAAACTGTTTTTT
TRBV12-3/TRBV12-4	-	TRBJ2-2	many	CASSAQGGTGELFF	TGTGCCAGCAGTGCCCAGGGAGGTACCGGGGAGCTGTTTTTT
TRBV20-1	TRBD1	TRBJ2-3	-	CSASRQGADTQYF	TGCAGTGCTAGCCGACAGGGCGCAGATACGCAGTATTTT
TRBV27	-	TRBJ2-7	few	CASSLSGDYEQYF	TGTGCCAGCAGTTTATCTGGGGACTACGAGCAGTACTTC
TRBV27	-	TRBJ1-6	few	CASGTGEVSPLHF	TGTGCCAGCGGAACGGGGGAGGTGTCACCCCTCCACTTT
TRBV5-1	-	TRBJ2-1	many	CASSQQLRGVEQFF	TGCGCCAGCAGCCAACAGCTCCGGGGTGTTGAGCAGTTCTTC
TRBV27	-	TRBJ2-1	-	CASNLTGSRSSYNEQFF	TGTGCCAGCAACCTTACCGGGTCACGGAGCTCCTACAATGAGCAGTTCTTC
TRBV28	-	TRBJ2-7	once	CASVAADSSYEQYF	TGTGCCAGCGTAGCTGCGGACAGTTCCTACGAGCAGTACTTC
TRBV7-9	TRBD1	TRBJ2-2	-	CASSPAFWSGGTGELFF	TGTGCCAGCAGCCCAGCTTTTTGGTCAGGGGGCACCGGGGAGCTGTTTTTT
TRBV7-9	TRBD1	TRBJ1-4	many	CASSQTGIFEKLFF	TGTGCCAGCAGCCAGACAGGGATTTTTGAAAAACTGTTTTTT
TRBV7-8	-	TRBJ2-2	many	CASSRTPTGELFF	TGTGCCAGCAGCCGTACCCCCACCGGGGAGCTGTTTTTT
TRBV6-2/TRBV6-3	-	TRBJ2-2	many	CASRLSAQGELFF	TGTGCCAGCAGGCTTTCTGCTCAAGGGGAGCTGTTTTTT
TRBV12-3/TRBV12-4	-	TRBJ1-1	-	CASSLWTPDTEAFF	TGTGCCAGCAGTCTTTGGACCCCGGACACTGAAGCTTTCTTT
TRBV7-8	-	TRBJ1-1	-	CASSLEVGPEAFF	TGTGCCAGCAGCTTAGAGGTGGGACCTGAAGCTTTCTTT
TRBV5-1	-	TRBJ2-3	-	CASSFLGRGPDTQYF	TGCGCCAGCAGCTTTTTAGGCAGGGGCCCAGATACGCAGTATTTT
TRBV10-3	TRBD1	TRBJ1-1	-	CAISGTGERAFF	TGTGCCATCTCCGGGACAGGGGAGCGTGCTTTCTTT
TRBV5-6	-	TRBJ1-4	-	CASSRFRSANEKLFF	TGTGCCAGCAGCCGGTTCAGATCCGCTAATGAAAAACTGTTTTTT
TRBV7-9	-	TRBJ2-2	few	CASSNRGELFF	TGTGCCAGCAGCAATCGCGGGGAGCTGTTTTTT
TRBV24-1	-	TRBJ2-2	-	CATSGLGTGELFF	TGTGCCACCAGTGGCCTGGGGACCGGGGAGCTGTTTTTT
TRBV3-1	-	TRBJ2-2	-	CASSQDLSASTGELFF	TGTGCCAGCAGCCAAGATCTCTCGGCGTCCACCGGGGAGCTGTTTTTT
TRBV7-6	-	TRBJ2-3	few	CASSRRPGTDTQYF	TGTGCCAGCAGCCGCCGACCGGGCACAGATACGCAGTATTTT
TRBV12-3/TRBV12-4	-	TRBJ2-3	-	CASSSGYSTDTQYF	TGTGCCAGCAGTTCGGGATACAGCACAGATACGCAGTATTTT
TRBV10-2	-	TRBJ1-1	-	CASSEWQNTEAFF	TGCGCCAGCAGTGAGTGGCAGAACACTGAAGCTTTCTTT
TRBV20-1	-	TRBJ1-2	-	CSASLQTQNYGYTF	TGCAGTGCTAGCCTACAAACTCAGAACTATGGCTACACCTTC
TRBV20-1	-	TRBJ1-5	-	CSARGREGQPQHF	TGCAGTGCTAGAGGTAGGGAGGGTCAGCCCCAGCATTTT
TRBV5-1	TRBD1	TRBJ2-2	many	CASSAYRGPTGELFF	TGCGCCAGCAGCGCCTACAGGGGGCCCACCGGGGAGCTGTTTTTT
TRBV12-3/TRBV12-4	TRBD1	TRBJ2-1	-	CASGQGGSNEQFF	TGTGCCAGCGGACAGGGAGGTTCGAATGAGCAGTTCTTC
TRBV28	-	TRBJ2-7	few	CASSLWYIQYEQYF	TGTGCCAGCAGTTTGTGGTACATCCAGTACGAGCAGTACTTC
TRBV27	-	TRBJ2-3	-	CASSLYPGLTDTQYF	TGTGCCAGCAGTCTATATCCCGGGTTGACAGATACGCAGTATTTT
TRBV20-1	-	TRBJ2-5	few	CSASLPGAGTQYF	TGCAGTGCTAGTTTACCGGGGGCCGGGACCCAGTACTTC
TRBV18	-	TRBJ2-7	many	CASSPPGSIYEQYF	TGTGCCAGCTCACCCCCAGGGTCGATCTACGAGCAGTACTTC
TRBV20-1	-	TRBJ1-1	few	CSARTGPEAFF	TGCAGTGCTCGGACCGGGCCTGAAGCTTTCTTT
TRBV20-1	-	TRBJ2-3	few	CSARGSGVSTDTQYF	TGCAGTGCTAGAGGTTCGGGGGTTAGCACAGATACGCAGTATTTT
TRBV14	TRBD2	TRBJ2-2	few	CASSRGLASGELFF	TGTGCCAGCAGCCGGGGACTAGCTTCCGGGGAGCTGTTTTTT
TRBV27	-	TRBJ1-5	-	CASSDSDNQPQHF	TGTGCCAGCTCGGACTCCGACAATCAGCCCCAGCATTTT
TRBV10-3	TRBD1	TRBJ1-2	few	CAINEGTGAYYGYTF	TGTGCCATCAATGAAGGGACAGGAGCTTACTATGGCTACACCTTC
TRBV12-3/TRBV12-4	-	TRBJ1-1	many	CASSLDSWGAEAFF	TGTGCCAGCAGTTTGGACAGTTGGGGGGCTGAAGCTTTCTTT
TRBV28	-	TRBJ1-5	many	CASRSSDYSNQPQHF	TGTGCCAGCAGGTCTAGCGATTATAGCAATCAGCCCCAGCATTTT
TRBV29-1	-	TRBJ2-7	many	CSVMSEQSYEQYF	TGCAGCGTTATGAGTGAACAGTCCTACGAGCAGTACTTC
TRBV3-1	-	TRBJ1-5	-	CASSQDYSGGDQPQHF	TGTGCCAGCAGCCAAGATTATTCGGGGGGCGATCAGCCCCAGCATTTT
TRBV12-3/TRBV12-4	-	TRBJ2-2	few	CASSKRNTGELFF	TGTGCCAGCAGTAAGAGGAACACCGGGGAGCTGTTTTTT
TRBV5-6	-	TRBJ2-7	few	CASSLGVFEQYF	TGTGCCAGCAGCTTGGGGGTGTTCGAGCAGTACTTC
TRBV20-1	TRBD2	TRBJ2-2	few	CSARDTSGGAGTGELFF	TGCAGTGCTAGAGACACTAGCGGGGGGGCCGGGACCGGGGAGCTGTTTTTT
TRBV5-1	TRBD1	TRBJ2-4	few	CASSPNPGQGAKYF	TGCGCCAGCAGCCCGAACCCGGGACAGGGGGCCAAGTACTTC